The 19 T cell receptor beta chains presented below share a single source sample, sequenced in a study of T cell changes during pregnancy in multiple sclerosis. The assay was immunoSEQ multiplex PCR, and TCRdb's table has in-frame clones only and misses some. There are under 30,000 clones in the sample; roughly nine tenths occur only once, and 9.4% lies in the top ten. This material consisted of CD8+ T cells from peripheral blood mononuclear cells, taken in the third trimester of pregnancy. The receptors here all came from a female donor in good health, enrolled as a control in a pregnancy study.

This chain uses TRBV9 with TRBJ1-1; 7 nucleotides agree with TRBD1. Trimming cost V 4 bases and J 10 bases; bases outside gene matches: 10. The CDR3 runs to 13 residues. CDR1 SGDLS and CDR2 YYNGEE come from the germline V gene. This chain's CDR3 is CASSPDRNALAFF. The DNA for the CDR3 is TGTGCCAGCAGCCCGGACAGGAACGCCTTAGCTTTCTTT.

CDR3 sequence (DNA): TGTGCCAGCAGAGACCGAGAAAAGTTTAGGTTCGGGACAGGGGCATGGGACTACACCTTC. This translates into CASRDREKFRFGTGAWDYTF. This chain links TRBV28 with TRBJ1-2; TRBD1 matches at 10 bases. The CDR3 length is 20 residues. Germline V gene sequence: CDR1 MDHEN, CDR2 SYDVKM. Losses at the gene ends were 6 bases for V and 10 bases for J; bases not matched to a gene: 29.

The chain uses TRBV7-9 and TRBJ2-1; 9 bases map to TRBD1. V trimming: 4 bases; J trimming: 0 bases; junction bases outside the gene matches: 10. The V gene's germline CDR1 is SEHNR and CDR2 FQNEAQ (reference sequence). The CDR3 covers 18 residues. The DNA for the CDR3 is TGTGCCAGCAGCTCCCTCTCCGGGACAGGGTACTCCTACAATGAGCAGTTCTTC. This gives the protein CASSSLSGTGYSYNEQFF. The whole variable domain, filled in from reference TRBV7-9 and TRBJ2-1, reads DTGVSQNPRHKITKRGQNVTFRCDPISEHNRLYWYRQTLGQGPEFLTYFQNEAQLEKSRLLSDRFSAERPKGSFSTLEIQRTEQGDSAMYLCASSSLSGTGYSYNEQFFGPGTRLTVL.

In nucleotides, the CDR3 is TGTGCCAGCAGTTTCGGGGGAGATAGGAATGAGCAGTTCTTC. This codes for CASSFGGDRNEQFF. The chain links TRBV27 to TRBJ2-1, with D perhaps matching TRBD2 (6 bases). The V gene lost 3 bases and the J gene lost 7 bases, with 13 bases spanning the gap. This CDR3 region has 14 residues. The germline CDR1 and CDR2 sequences are MNHEY and SMNVEV (reference sequence).

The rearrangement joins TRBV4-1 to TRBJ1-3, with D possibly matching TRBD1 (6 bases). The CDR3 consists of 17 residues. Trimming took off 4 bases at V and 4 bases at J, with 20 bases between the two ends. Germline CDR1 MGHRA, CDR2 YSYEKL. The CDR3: CASSPQAGVAGGNTIYF. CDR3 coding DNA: TGCGCCAGCAGCCCACAGGCAGGGGTCGCCGGGGGAAACACCATATATTTT.

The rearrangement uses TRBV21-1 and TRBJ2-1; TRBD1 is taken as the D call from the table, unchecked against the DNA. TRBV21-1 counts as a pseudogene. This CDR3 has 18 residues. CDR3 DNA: TGTGCCAGCAGCACTGAATACGGGACAGTCCCCTCCTACAATGAGCAGTTCTTC. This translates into CASSTEYGTVPSYNEQFF.

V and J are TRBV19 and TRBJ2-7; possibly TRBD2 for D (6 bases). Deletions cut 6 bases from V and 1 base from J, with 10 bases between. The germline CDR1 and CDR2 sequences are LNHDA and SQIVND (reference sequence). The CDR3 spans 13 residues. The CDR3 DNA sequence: TGTGCCAGTAGCGGGAGCACTTCCTACGAGCAGTACTTC. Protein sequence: CASSGSTSYEQYF. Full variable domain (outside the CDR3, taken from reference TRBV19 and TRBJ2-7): DGGITQSPKYLFRKEGQNVTLSCEQNLNHDAMYWYRQDPGQGLRLIYYSQIVNDFQKGDIAEGYSVSREKKESFPLTVTSAQKNPTAFYLCASSGSTSYEQYFGPGTRLTVT.

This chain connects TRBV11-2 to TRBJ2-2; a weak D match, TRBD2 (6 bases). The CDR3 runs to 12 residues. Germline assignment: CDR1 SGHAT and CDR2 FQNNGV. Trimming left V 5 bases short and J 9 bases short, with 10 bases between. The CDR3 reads CASSPLAWELFF. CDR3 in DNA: TGTGCCAGCAGCCCTCTAGCGTGGGAGCTGTTTTTT.

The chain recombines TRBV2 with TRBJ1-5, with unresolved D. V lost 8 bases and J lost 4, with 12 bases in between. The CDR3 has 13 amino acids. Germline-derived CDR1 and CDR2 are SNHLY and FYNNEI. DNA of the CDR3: TGTGCCAGCTCCCTGACTGTTAATCAGCCCCAGCATTTT. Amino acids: CASSLTVNQPQHF.

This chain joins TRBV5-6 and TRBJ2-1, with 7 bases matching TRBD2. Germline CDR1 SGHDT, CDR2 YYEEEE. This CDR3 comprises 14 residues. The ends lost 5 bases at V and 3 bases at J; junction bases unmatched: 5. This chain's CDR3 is CASSSSGLYNEQFF. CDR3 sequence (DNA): TGTGCCAGCAGTTCTAGCGGTCTCTACAATGAGCAGTTCTTC. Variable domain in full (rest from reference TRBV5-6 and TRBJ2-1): DAGVTQSPTHLIKTRGQQVTLRCSPKSGHDTVSWYQQALGQGPQFIFQYYEEEERQRGNFPDRFSGHQFPNYSSELNVNALLLGDSALYLCASSSSGLYNEQFFGPGTRLTVL.

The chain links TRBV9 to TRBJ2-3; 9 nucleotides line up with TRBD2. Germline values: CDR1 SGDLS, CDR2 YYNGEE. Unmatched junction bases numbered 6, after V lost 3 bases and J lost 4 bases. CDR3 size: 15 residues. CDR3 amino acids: CASSDGTSLPDTQYF. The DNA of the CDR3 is TGTGCCAGCAGCGACGGGACTAGCCTCCCAGATACGCAGTATTTT.

The chain's CDR3 is CASSQVGTGLTEAFF. In DNA, the CDR3 is TGCGCCAGCAGCCAAGTGGGGACAGGCCTCACTGAAGCTTTCTTT. The chain links TRBV4-1 to TRBJ1-1, with 8 bases aligning to TRBD1. The length of the CDR3 is 15 residues. Germline CDR1 reads MGHRA; CDR2 reads YSYEKL. The V segment lost 1 base and the J segment 4 bases; nucleotides outside the gene matches: 5.

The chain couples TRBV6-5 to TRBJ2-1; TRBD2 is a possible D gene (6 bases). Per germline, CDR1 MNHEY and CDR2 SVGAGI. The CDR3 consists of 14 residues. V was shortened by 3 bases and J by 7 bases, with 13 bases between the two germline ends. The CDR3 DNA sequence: TGTGCCAGCAGTTATTCGGGGGAGCGGAATGAGCAGTTCTTC. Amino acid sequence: CASSYSGERNEQFF.

CDR3 loop: CASTGRGLHYEQYF. In DNA, the CDR3 is TGTGCCAGCACCGGAAGGGGGCTTCACTACGAGCAGTACTTC. This chain links TRBV6-1 with TRBJ2-7, with 7 bases aligning to TRBD1. Germline loops: CDR1 MNHNS, CDR2 SASEGT. The CDR3 is 14 residues long. V was pared by 7 bases and J by 3 bases, with 9 bases of the junction left unmatched.

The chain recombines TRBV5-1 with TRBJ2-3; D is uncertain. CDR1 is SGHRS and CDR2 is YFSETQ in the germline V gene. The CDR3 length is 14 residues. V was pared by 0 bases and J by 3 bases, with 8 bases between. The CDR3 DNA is TGCGCCAGCAGCTTGGCGGTTAGTACAGATACGCAGTATTTT. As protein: CASSLAVSTDTQYF.

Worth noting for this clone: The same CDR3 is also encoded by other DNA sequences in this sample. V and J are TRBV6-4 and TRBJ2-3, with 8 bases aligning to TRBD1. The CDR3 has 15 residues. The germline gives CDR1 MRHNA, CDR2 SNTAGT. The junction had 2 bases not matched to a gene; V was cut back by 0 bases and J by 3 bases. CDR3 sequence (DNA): TGTGCCAGCAGTGACTCACAGGGGGGTACAGATACGCAGTATTTT. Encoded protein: CASSDSQGGTDTQYF.

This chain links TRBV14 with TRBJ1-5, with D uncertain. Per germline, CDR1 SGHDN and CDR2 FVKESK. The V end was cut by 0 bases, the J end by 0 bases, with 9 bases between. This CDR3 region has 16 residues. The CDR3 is CASSQETLNSNQPQHF. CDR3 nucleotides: TGTGCCAGCAGCCAAGAGACACTCAATAGCAATCAGCCCCAGCATTTT.

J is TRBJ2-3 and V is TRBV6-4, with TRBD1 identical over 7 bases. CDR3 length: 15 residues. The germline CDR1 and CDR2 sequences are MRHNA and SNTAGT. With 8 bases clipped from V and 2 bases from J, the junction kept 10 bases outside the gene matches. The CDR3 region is CASRRGDSHTDTQYF. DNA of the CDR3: TGTGCCAGCCGCCGAGGGGACAGCCACACAGATACGCAGTATTTT.

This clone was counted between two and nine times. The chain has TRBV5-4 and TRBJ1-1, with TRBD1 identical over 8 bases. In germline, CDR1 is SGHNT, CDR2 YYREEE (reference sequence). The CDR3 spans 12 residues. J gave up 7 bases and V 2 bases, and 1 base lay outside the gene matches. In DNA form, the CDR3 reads TGTGCCAGCAGCTTAGGACAGGGTGAAGCTTTCTTT. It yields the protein CASSLGQGEAFF.